This T cell receptor (beta chain) was identified during a study of blood T cell repertoires in COVID-19. Authors' data handling: Scientists estimated how many nucleated cells there were by amplifying reference gene primers. Sequencing used immunoSEQ multiplex PCR; TCRdb keeps in-frame clones, though not all of them. V, J and clone size were drawn from that table, and D and trimming were deduced from the DNA. The top ten hold under 8.5% of the sample, which has 19,000 or so clones, about 80% seen once. The germline V gene encodes CDR1 MNHEY and CDR2 SVGAGI. With 7 bases clipped from V and 6 bases from J, the junction kept 15 bases outside the gene matches. This CDR3 region has 15 residues. This clone has only one observation.

Specimen: peripheral blood. The source is a human donor in a cohort sampled during active COVID-19. The J gene is TRBJ2-7, the V gene TRBV6-5; 7 nucleotides line up with TRBD1. DNA for the CDR3: TGTGCCAGCATGGATACCGAGCCCCGGACAGGCGAGCAGTACTTC. Amino acid sequence: CASMDTEPRTGEQYF.